What follows are 25 T cell receptor beta chains derived from one specimen sequenced in a study of blood T cell repertoires in COVID-19. The repertoire was sequenced with immunoSEQ multiplex PCR; TCRdb's copy has only in-frame clones and lacks some. The sample consists of about 250,000 clones, 65% to 90% of them appearing once. The sequencing sample was made of PBMCs or T cells enriched from blood (not recorded which). These receptors were collected from a middle-aged man who had recovered from COVID-19.

V gene TRBV5-4 combines with J gene TRBJ2-5; D call uncertain. Germline V gives CDR1 SGHNT, CDR2 YYREEE (reference sequence). The CDR3 runs 15 residues. V dropped 4 bases and J dropped 5 bases, with 18 bases sitting between them. CDR3 loop: CASSAGIGSQETQYF. Here the CDR3 DNA reads TGTGCCAGCAGCGCCGGCATCGGTAGCCAGGAGACCCAGTACTTC.

The rearrangement links TRBV7-2 to TRBJ2-6, with D unresolved. This CDR3 spans 16 amino acids. Between the trimmed V and J ends, which lost 1 base and 2 bases, there was a span of 9 bases. Germline V CDR1 and CDR2: SGHTA, FQGNSA. CDR3 loop: CASSLVAAPGANVLTF. The CDR3 bases are TGTGCCAGCAGCTTAGTAGCCGCGCCTGGGGCCAACGTCCTGACTTTC.

CDR3 region: CASSQVPGLAGGNEQFF. In DNA form, the CDR3 reads TGTGCCAGCAGCCAAGTCCCGGGACTAGCGGGAGGGAATGAGCAGTTCTTC. V is TRBV3-1 (or the pseudogene TRBV3-2) and J is TRBJ2-1, with 16 bases that match TRBD2. The CDR3 sequence is 17 residues long. Per the germline V gene, CDR1 is LGHDT and CDR2 is YNNKEL (reference sequence). V lost 1 base and J lost 7; bases outside the gene matches: 4.

The chain links TRBV30 to TRBJ1-6, with D unresolved. From germline, CDR1 is GTSNPN and CDR2 SVGIG (reference sequence). Trimming took off 0 bases at V and 8 bases at J, with 8 bases between the two ends. The CDR3 totals 13 residues. The CDR3 loop is CAWSVREYSPLHF. The CDR3, as DNA: TGTGCCTGGAGTGTACGGGAGTATTCACCCCTCCACTTT. Full variable domain (remainder filled in from reference TRBV30 and TRBJ1-6): SQTIHQWPATLVQPVGSPLSLECTVEGTSNPNLYWYRQAAGRGLQLLFYSVGIGQISSEVPQNLSASRPQDRQFILSSKKLLLSDSGFYLCAWSVREYSPLHFGNGTRLTVT.

This chain connects TRBV7-2 to TRBJ2-2, with a weak D call TRBD2 (5 bases). The V and J ends lost 2 bases and 2 bases respectively, with 15 bases between them. Germline V CDR1 and CDR2: SGHTA, FQGNSA. This CDR3 has 17 residues. CDR3: CASSLSSWTGNTGELFF. In DNA form, the CDR3 reads TGTGCCAGCAGCTTATCTAGTTGGACTGGTAACACCGGGGAGCTGTTTTTT.

The chain combines TRBV30 with TRBJ2-1; TRBD2 is a possible D gene (5 bases). CDR1 is GTSNPN and CDR2 is SVGIG in the germline V gene (reference sequence). The V end lost 5 bases, the J end lost 6 bases, and 14 bases lay between the germline ends. This CDR3 spans 13 amino acids. CDR3 bases: TGTGCCTGGCGAAAGCCCGGGGTCAATGAGCAGTTCTTC. It yields the protein CAWRKPGVNEQFF. Full variable domain (outside the CDR3, taken from reference TRBV30 and TRBJ2-1): SQTIHQWPATLVQPVGSPLSLECTVEGTSNPNLYWYRQAAGRGLQLLFYSVGIGQISSEVPQNLSASRPQDRQFILSSKKLLLSDSGFYLCAWRKPGVNEQFFGPGTRLTVL.

The chain employs TRBV7-6 and TRBJ1-3, with D hard to call. This CDR3 has 15 amino acids. V dropped 1 base and J dropped 0 bases, with 7 bases sitting between them. Per the germline V gene, CDR1 is SGHVS and CDR2 is FNYEAQ. CDR3 protein: CASSLDVLSGNTIYF. The CDR3 bases are TGTGCCAGCAGCTTAGACGTACTCTCTGGAAACACCATATATTTT. Variable domain in full (rest from reference TRBV7-6 and TRBJ1-3): GAGVSQSPRYKVTKRGQDVALRCDPISGHVSLYWYRQALGQGPEFLTYFNYEAQQDKSGLPNDRFSAERPEGSISTLTIQRTEQRDSAMYRCASSLDVLSGNTIYFGEGSWLTVV.

Only a few counts were recorded for this clone. The chain couples TRBV6-5 to TRBJ2-1; 9 bases fit TRBD1. The germline V gene has CDR1 MNHEY and CDR2 SVGAGI. This CDR3 contains 15 residues. V gave up 7 bases and J gave up 0 bases; unmatched junction bases: 4. CDR3 in DNA: TGTGCCAGCACCCCGGGACAGGGCTCCTACAATGAGCAGTTCTTC. This codes for CASTPGQGSYNEQFF.

This sequence joins TRBV29-1 and TRBJ2-1; 7 nucleotides align to TRBD2. The CDR3 is made up of 16 amino acids. Germline CDR1 SQVTM, CDR2 ANQGSEA. With 8 bases clipped from V and 1 base from J, the junction kept 14 bases outside the gene matches. The chain's CDR3 is CSCNGGSPSSYNEQFF. CDR3 nucleotide sequence: TGCAGCTGTAACGGCGGGAGCCCCTCATCCTACAATGAGCAGTTCTTC.

V is TRBV6-5 and J is TRBJ2-3; 11 bases agree with TRBD2. The germline CDR1 and CDR2 sequences are MNHEY and SVGAGI. The CDR3 spans 15 residues. With 6 bases clipped from V and 1 base from J, the junction kept 3 bases outside the gene matches. As DNA, the CDR3 is TGTGCCAGCAGCCAGACTAGCGGGGGCACAGATACGCAGTATTTT. Protein sequence: CASSQTSGGTDTQYF.

The gene calls are TRBV20-1 and TRBJ2-1; 8 bases match TRBD2. Trimming cost V 3 bases and J 8 bases; bases outside gene matches: 6. This CDR3 is built from 13 residues. Per the germline V gene, CDR1 is DFQATT and CDR2 is SNEGSKA (reference sequence). This chain's CDR3 is CSASNGRVDEQFF. The CDR3 DNA reads TGCAGTGCTAGTAACGGGAGGGTCGATGAGCAGTTCTTC.

CDR3 coding DNA: TGTGCCAGCACAACAACTGTCGGAGGACAAGAGACCCAGTACTTC. Translation: CASTTTVGGQETQYF. The chain has TRBV3-1 (or the pseudogene TRBV3-2) and TRBJ2-5, with D possibly being TRBD2 (5 bases). The CDR3 is 15 residues long. The germline gives CDR1 LGHDT, CDR2 YNNKEL (reference sequence). V lost 7 bases to trimming and J lost 2 bases, with 17 bases between them.

The CDR3 DNA reads TGCGCCAGCAGCCATCTATCCACAGATACGCAGTATTTT. Translated, it gives CASSHLSTDTQYF. The chain employs TRBV4-1 and TRBJ2-3; D not resolved. Germline CDR1 and CDR2: MGHRA and YSYEKL. V was pared by 3 bases and J by 2 bases, with 6 bases between. This CDR3 comprises 13 residues.

V is TRBV7-2 and J is TRBJ2-7; weak D call: TRBD2 (6 bases). The CDR3 has 15 amino acids. Germline assignment: CDR1 SGHTA and CDR2 FQGNSA. V shed 1 base and J shed 3 bases, with 13 bases lying between them. Here the CDR3 reads CASSLEVGGVYEQYF. The CDR3 region has the DNA TGTGCCAGCAGCTTAGAGGTGGGCGGGGTCTACGAGCAGTACTTC. Combining the CDR3 with reference TRBV7-2 and TRBJ2-7 gives the whole variable domain GAGVSQSPSNKVTEKGKDVELRCDPISGHTALYWYRQSLGQGLEFLIYFQGNSAPDKSGLPSDRFSAERTGGSVSTLTIQRTQQEDSAVYLCASSLEVGGVYEQYFGPGTRLTVT.

The rearrangement links TRBV10-3 to TRBJ2-1, with 11 nucleotides matching TRBD2. After removal of 9 bases from V and 3 bases from J, the junction contained 4 bases not matched to a gene. The CDR3 covers 14 residues. Germline CDR1 reads ENHRY; CDR2 reads SYGVKD. CDR3 sequence: CAIKGLAVYNEQFF. CDR3 nucleotides: TGTGCCATTAAGGGACTAGCGGTCTACAATGAGCAGTTCTTC.

This clone has a single count. The CDR3 coding sequence is TGTGCCAGCAGTGAACCCCAGAAGAGGAATGGCTACACCTTC. As protein: CASSEPQKRNGYTF. The chain is built from TRBV6-1 and TRBJ1-2, with D uncertain. The CDR3 runs to 14 residues. V was pared by 2 bases and J by 6 bases, with 13 bases between. Germline V lookup: CDR1 MNHNS, CDR2 SASEGT.

This chain uses TRBV6-2 or TRBV6-3 with TRBJ1-3; D uncertain. The CDR3 is 16 amino acids. Looked up from germline, CDR1 is MNHEY and CDR2 is SVGEGT. V was trimmed by 2 bases and J by 7 bases, leaving 18 bases between them. CDR3 coding DNA: TGTGCCAGCAGTTACAACCGACGGCAAATGAGGAACACCATATATTTT. Protein: CASSYNRRQMRNTIYF.

This clone was counted a few times. This sequence joins TRBV7-8 and TRBJ1-2; TRBD1 might be the D (5 bases). V was trimmed by 1 base and J by 2 bases, leaving 8 bases between them. The CDR3 loop spans 14 amino acids. In germline, CDR1 is SGHVS, CDR2 FQNEAQ. The CDR3 bases are TGTGCCAGCAGCTTAGGATCAGGGAACTATGGCTACACCTTC. Amino acid sequence: CASSLGSGNYGYTF.

The chain has TRBV15 and TRBJ2-5; TRBD2 might be the D (6 bases). The V and J ends lost 3 bases and 4 bases respectively, with 12 bases between them. The germline V gene encodes CDR1 LNHNV and CDR2 YYDKDF (reference sequence). The CDR3 consists of 14 residues. In DNA, the CDR3 is TGTGCCACCAGCAGCCGACGGGGGACAGAGACCCAGTACTTC. As protein: CATSSRRGTETQYF. The full variable domain, in which reference TRBV15 and TRBJ2-5 provide the parts outside the CDR3, is DAMVIQNPRYQVTQFGKPVTLSCSQTLNHNVMYWYQQKSSQAPKLLFHYYDKDFNNEADTPDNFQSRRPNTSFCFLDIRSPGLGDTAMYLCATSSRRGTETQYFGPGTRLLVL.

This clone was detected only a few times. At the DNA level, this CDR3 is encoded by other sequences in the same sample as well. The genes are TRBV5-1 and TRBJ2-1; D perhaps matches TRBD2 (5 bases). V lost 4 bases and J lost 9, with 8 bases in between. This CDR3 has 11 residues. Germline loops: CDR1 SGHRS, CDR2 YFSETQ. CDR3 in DNA: TGCGCCAGCAGCGGGAGTGGTGAGCAGTTCTTC. This encodes CASSGSGEQFF.

The chain is built from TRBV7-2 and TRBJ1-5; D is possibly TRBD1 (5 bases). The germline V gene encodes CDR1 SGHTA and CDR2 FQGNSA. This CDR3 has 15 residues. Trimming removed 5 bases at V and 4 bases at J, with 15 bases between. DNA of the CDR3: TGTGCCAGCAGCCAGAATACTCAGGGAAATCAGCCCCAGCATTTT. Its translation is CASSQNTQGNQPQHF. Supplemented by reference TRBV7-2 and TRBJ1-5, the full variable domain reads GAGVSQSPSNKVTEKGKDVELRCDPISGHTALYWYRQSLGQGLEFLIYFQGNSAPDKSGLPSDRFSAERTGGSVSTLTIQRTQQEDSAVYLCASSQNTQGNQPQHFGDGTRLSIL.

The J gene is TRBJ2-7, the V gene TRBV5-4, with TRBD2 as a possible D gene (6 bases). The CDR3 has 12 amino acids. Trimming cost V 5 bases and J 6 bases, with 12 bases left between them. CDR1 is SGHNT and CDR2 is YYREEE in the germline V gene (reference sequence). CDR3 residues: CASRGDSIEQYF. The CDR3 DNA follows: TGTGCCAGCAGGGGGGACTCCATCGAGCAGTACTTC.

In this sample, this clone turned up a few times. The chain recombines TRBV19 with TRBJ1-5; unclear D gene. Germline loops: CDR1 LNHDA, CDR2 SQIVND (reference sequence). The CDR3 length is 15 residues. V was trimmed by 2 bases and J by 6 bases, leaving 14 bases between them. The CDR3 sequence: CASSISSELGQPQHF. CDR3 coding DNA: TGTGCCAGTAGTATATCTTCAGAACTAGGTCAGCCCCAGCATTTT.

The rearrangement joins TRBV10-3 to TRBJ2-2, with 7 bases lining up with TRBD2. This CDR3 has 14 amino acids. Germline CDR1 ENHRY, CDR2 SYGVKD. V was pared by 11 bases and J by 3 bases, with 9 bases of the junction left unmatched. The CDR3 nucleotides are TGTGCCGCCCAGTCTGGGAGGGACACCGGGGAGCTGTTTTTT. This encodes CAAQSGRDTGELFF.

CDR3 loop: CASSPRGRDRDRCGNQPQHF. CDR3 DNA sequence: TGTGCCAGCTCGCCTCGAGGGCGGGACAGGGATAGGTGTGGCAATCAGCCCCAGCATTTT. The gene calls are TRBV6-4 and TRBJ1-5; TRBD1 matches at 9 bases. Germline CDR1 reads MRHNA; CDR2 reads SNTAGT. J was trimmed by 2 bases and V by 8 bases; bases with no gene match: 22. The CDR3 contains 20 residues.